This entry concerns a single T cell receptor (beta chain). Random hexamers were used to reverse transcribe roughly 0.45 to 1 ug of RNA. Across 54 Vbeta and 13 Jbeta, TCR beta CDR3 was amplified with immunoSEQ multiplex PCR. Via MiXCR, TCRdb re-called the immunoSEQ multiplex PCR reads, giving one row per CDR3 protein. This table holds some 400,000 distinct CDR3 sequences, 85% to 90% found once. Germline CDR1 DFQATT, CDR2 SNEGSKA (reference sequence). Trimming at V came to 0 bases and at J to 3 bases, leaving 11 bases not matched to a gene. This CDR3 is 17 amino acids long. The data were obtained in a study of CD8 T cells in Susac syndrome.

The chain carries TRBV20-1 and TRBJ2-1, with TRBD2 identical over 7 bases. The sequence was obtained from a human donor with multiple sclerosis. Material for sequencing was CD8+ T cells from PBMCs. The CDR3 nucleotides are TGCAGTGCTAGAGATCCCCGGGCGGGAGCGGACTACAATGAGCAGTTCTTC. It encodes CSARDPRAGADYNEQFF.